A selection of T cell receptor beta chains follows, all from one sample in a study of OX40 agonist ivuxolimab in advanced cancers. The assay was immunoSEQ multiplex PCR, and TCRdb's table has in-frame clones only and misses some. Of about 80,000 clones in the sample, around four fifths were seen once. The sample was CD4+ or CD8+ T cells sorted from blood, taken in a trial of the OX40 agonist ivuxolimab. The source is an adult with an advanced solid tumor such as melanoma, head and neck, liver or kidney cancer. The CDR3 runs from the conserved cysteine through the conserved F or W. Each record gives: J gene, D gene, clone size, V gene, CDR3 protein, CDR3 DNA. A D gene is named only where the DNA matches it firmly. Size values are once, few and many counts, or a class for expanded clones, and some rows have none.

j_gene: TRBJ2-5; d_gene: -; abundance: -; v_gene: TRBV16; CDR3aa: CASTATGRETQYF; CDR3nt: TGTGCCAGCACCGCAACGGGCAGAGAGACCCAGTACTTC
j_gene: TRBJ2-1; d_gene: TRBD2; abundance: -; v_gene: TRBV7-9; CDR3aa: CASSSRASGDNEQFF; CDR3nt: TGTGCCAGCAGCTCTCGGGCTAGCGGGGACAATGAGCAGTTCTTC
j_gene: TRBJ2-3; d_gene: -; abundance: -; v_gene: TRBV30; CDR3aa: CAWSVRAAIDTDTQYF; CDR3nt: TGTGCCTGGAGTGTAAGGGCTGCTATAGACACAGATACGCAGTATTTT
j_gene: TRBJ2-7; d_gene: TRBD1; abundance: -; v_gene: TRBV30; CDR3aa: CAWSRDSVGEQYF; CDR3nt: TGTGCCTGGAGTCGGGACAGTGTAGGCGAGCAGTACTTC
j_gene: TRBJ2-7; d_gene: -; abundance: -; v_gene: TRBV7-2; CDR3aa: CASSPYIEQYF; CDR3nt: TGTGCCAGCAGCCCCTACATAGAGCAGTACTTC
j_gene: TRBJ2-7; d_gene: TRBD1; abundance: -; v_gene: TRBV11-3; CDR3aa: CASSLEPGGISYEQYF; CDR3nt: TGTGCCAGCAGCTTAGAGCCAGGGGGCATCTCCTACGAGCAGTACTTC
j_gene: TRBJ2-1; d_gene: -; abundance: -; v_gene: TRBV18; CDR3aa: CASSPPLIRGNEQFF; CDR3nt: TGTGCCAGCTCACCACCGTTGATACGGGGCAATGAGCAGTTCTTC
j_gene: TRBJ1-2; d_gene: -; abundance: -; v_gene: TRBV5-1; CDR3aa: CASSIGVVDYGYTF; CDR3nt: TGCGCCAGCAGCATCGGGGTCGTGGACTATGGCTACACCTTC
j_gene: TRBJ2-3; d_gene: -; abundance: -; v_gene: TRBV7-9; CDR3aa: CASSLDRAGRSTDTQYF; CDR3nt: TGTGCCAGCAGCTTAGATAGGGCGGGACGGAGCACAGATACGCAGTATTTT
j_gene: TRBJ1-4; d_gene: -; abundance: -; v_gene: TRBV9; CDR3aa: CASSSPGATNEKLFF; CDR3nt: TGTGCCAGCAGCTCCCCAGGGGCCACTAATGAAAAACTGTTTTTT
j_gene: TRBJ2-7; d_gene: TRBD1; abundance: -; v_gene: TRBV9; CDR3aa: CASSVGDSSAYEQYF; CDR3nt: TGTGCCAGCAGCGTAGGGGACAGCTCAGCCTACGAGCAGTACTTC
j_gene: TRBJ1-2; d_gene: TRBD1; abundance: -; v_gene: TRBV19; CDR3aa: CASSMGRGFYGYTF; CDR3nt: TGTGCCAGTAGTATGGGCAGGGGGTTTTATGGCTACACCTTC
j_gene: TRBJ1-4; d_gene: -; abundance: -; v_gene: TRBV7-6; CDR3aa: CASSIGRTHEKLFF; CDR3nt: TGTGCCAGCAGCATTGGGAGGACTCATGAAAAACTGTTTTTT
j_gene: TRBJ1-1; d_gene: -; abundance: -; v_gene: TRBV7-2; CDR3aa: CASSIRSIRGAEAFF; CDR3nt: TGTGCCAGCAGCATACGGAGCATAAGGGGGGCTGAAGCTTTCTTT
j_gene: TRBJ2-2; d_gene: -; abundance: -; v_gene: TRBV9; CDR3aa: CASSVVDSRNTGELFF; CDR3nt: TGTGCCAGCAGCGTAGTGGACAGCCGGAACACCGGGGAGCTGTTTTTT
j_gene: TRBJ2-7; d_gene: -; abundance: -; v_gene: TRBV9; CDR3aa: CASSVGQDRVSYEQYF; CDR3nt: TGTGCCAGCAGCGTAGGTCAGGATCGGGTCTCCTACGAGCAGTACTTC
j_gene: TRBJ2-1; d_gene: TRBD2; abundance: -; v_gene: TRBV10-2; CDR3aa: CASAGLARNEQFF; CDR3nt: TGCGCCAGCGCGGGACTAGCGAGAAATGAGCAGTTCTTC
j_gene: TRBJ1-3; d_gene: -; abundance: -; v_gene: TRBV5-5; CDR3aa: CASSRSWEGAASGNTIYF; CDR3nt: TGTGCCAGCAGCCGAAGCTGGGAAGGGGCGGCTTCTGGAAACACCATATATTTT
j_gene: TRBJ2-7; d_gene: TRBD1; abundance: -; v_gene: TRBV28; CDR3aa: CASKDRGAYEQYF; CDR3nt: TGTGCCAGCAAGGACAGGGGGGCCTACGAGCAGTACTTC
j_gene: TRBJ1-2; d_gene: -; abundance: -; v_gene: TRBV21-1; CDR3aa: CASSKGTWCGYTF; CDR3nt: TGTGCCAGCAGCAAAGGTACTTGGTGTGGCTACACCTTC
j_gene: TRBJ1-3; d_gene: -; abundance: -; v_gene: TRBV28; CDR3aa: CASSLSTGYGNTIYF; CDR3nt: TGTGCCAGCAGTTTATCGACCGGGTACGGAAACACCATATATTTT
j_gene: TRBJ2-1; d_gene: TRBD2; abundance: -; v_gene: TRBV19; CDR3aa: CASSPTGGADEQFF; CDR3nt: TGTGCCAGTAGTCCCACGGGGGGGGCCGATGAGCAGTTCTTC
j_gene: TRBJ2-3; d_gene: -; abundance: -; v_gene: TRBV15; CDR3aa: CATSAVIAHSDTQYF; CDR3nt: TGTGCCACCAGCGCGGTAATCGCCCATTCAGATACGCAGTATTTT
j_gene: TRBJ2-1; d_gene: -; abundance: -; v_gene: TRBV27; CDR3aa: CASSPQAGGTQNEQFF; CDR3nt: TGTGCCAGCAGTCCACAAGCAGGAGGGACCCAAAATGAGCAGTTCTTC
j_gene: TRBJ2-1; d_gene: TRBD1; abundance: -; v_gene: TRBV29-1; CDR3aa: CSVEDLGTGKKNEQFF; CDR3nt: TGCAGCGTTGAAGATTTGGGGACAGGGAAAAAGAATGAGCAGTTCTTC
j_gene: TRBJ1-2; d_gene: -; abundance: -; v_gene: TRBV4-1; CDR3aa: CASRSVGNYGYTF; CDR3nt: TGCGCCAGCAGAAGTGTGGGGAATTATGGCTACACCTTC
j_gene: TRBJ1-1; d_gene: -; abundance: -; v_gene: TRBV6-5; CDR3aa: CASSPPRRPSTEAFF; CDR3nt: TGTGCCAGCAGTCCCCCTCGACGCCCAAGCACTGAAGCTTTCTTT
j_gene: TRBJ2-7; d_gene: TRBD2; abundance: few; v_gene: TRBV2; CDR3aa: CASRAGTTKNYEQYF; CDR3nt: TGTGCCAGTCGGGCCGGGACTACCAAGAACTACGAGCAGTACTTC
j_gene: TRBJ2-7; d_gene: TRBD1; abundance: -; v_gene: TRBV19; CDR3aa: CASSITGQSSYEQYF; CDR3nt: TGTGCCAGTAGTATTACGGGACAGAGCTCCTACGAGCAGTACTTC